The TCR beta chain described here comes from a study of molecular identifiers for immune sequencing clone quantification. Study background: Four of five splits of RNA from roughly 20,000 or 100,000 naive CD8 cells were sequenced in replicates.

In germline, CDR1 is MNHEY, CDR2 SVGEGT. This CDR3 is 12 amino acids long. V was shortened by 6 bases and J by 1 base, with 6 bases between the two germline ends. Points on this clonotype: Antigen unknown.

Broader study findings: Jurkat TCR RNA spiked in from one cell (amid about 1 million naive cells) was reportedly detectable.

Each library that profiled naive CD8 cells came from 20,000 to 1,000,000 sorted cells with 10%, 30% or 50% RNA. TCRdb ran MiXCR on the PCR reads and lists one entry per CDR3 protein. The sample lists about half a million distinct CDR3 sequences, 25% occurring once. The receptor comes from a human donor in good health. Some libraries in this study had Jurkat cell RNA spiked in. Sequences were obtained from naive CD8+ T cells from blood, with Jurkat cell RNA spiked in. The subset denotes: FACS-sorted CD8+CD4-CCR7+CD45RA+ naive T cells. This chain connects TRBV6-2 or TRBV6-3 to TRBJ2-5; a possible D gene is TRBD2 (5 bases). The CDR3 DNA is TGTGCCAGCAGGCGGGTCCAAGAGACCCAGTACTTC. Its translation: CASRRVQETQYF.